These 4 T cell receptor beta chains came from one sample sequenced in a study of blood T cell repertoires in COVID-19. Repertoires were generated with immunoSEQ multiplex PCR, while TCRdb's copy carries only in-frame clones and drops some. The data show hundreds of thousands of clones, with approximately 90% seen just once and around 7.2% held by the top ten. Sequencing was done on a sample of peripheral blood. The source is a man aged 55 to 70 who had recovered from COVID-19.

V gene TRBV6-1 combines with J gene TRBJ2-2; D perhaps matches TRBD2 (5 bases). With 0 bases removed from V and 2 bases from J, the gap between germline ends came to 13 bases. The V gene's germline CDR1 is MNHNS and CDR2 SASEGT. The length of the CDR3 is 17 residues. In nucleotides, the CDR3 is TGTGCCAGCAGTGAAGCGGTGTTGCGGGCCAACACCGGGGAGCTGTTTTTT. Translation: CASSEAVLRANTGELFF.

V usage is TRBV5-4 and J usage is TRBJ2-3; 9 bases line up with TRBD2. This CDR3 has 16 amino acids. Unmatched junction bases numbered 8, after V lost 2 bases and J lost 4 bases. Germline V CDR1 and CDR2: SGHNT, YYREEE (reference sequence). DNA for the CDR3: TGTGCCAGCAGCTTAGGAGCGGGGGGCGGTCCAGATACGCAGTATTTT. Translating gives CASSLGAGGGPDTQYF.

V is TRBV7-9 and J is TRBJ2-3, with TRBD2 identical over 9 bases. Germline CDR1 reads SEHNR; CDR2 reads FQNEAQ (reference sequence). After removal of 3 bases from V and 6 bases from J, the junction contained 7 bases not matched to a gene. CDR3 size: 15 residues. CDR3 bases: TGTGCCAGCAGCTTTTTCAAACTAGCGGGTGATACGCAGTATTTT. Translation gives CASSFFKLAGDTQYF.

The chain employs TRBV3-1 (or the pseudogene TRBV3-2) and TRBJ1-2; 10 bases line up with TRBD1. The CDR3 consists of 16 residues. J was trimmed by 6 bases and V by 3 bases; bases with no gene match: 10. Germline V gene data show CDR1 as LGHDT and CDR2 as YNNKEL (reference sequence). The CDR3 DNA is TGTGCCAGCAGCCATTCCTACCGACAGGGGGCCGATGGCTACACCTTC. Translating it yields CASSHSYRQGADGYTF.